One sample yielded the 22 T cell receptor beta chains listed below, sequenced in a study of CD8 T cells in ankylosing spondylitis. TCRdb fed the 5' RACE reads into MiXCR, producing one record per CDR3 protein. The sample carries roughly 130,000 distinct CDR3 sequences, approximately 9.9% recorded once. Sequencing was carried out using blood, either unsorted or a sorted T cell fraction (not recorded which). All receptors derive from a male donor with ankylosing spondylitis or in good health (not recorded which).

This clonotype was counted once. The rearrangement joins TRBV7-2 to TRBJ2-7; D is ambiguous. Germline V gene sequence: CDR1 SGHTA, CDR2 FQGNSA. V lost 5 bases and J lost 3, with 11 bases in between. The CDR3 spans 13 residues. CDR3 sequence reads: CASSPDVFYEQYF. CDR3 DNA: TGTGCCAGCAGCCCTGACGTTTTCTACGAGCAGTACTTC. The full variable domain, with the rest looked up from reference TRBV7-2 and TRBJ2-7, is GAGVSQSPSNKVTEKGKDVELRCDPISGHTALYWYRQSLGQGLEFLIYFQGNSAPDKSGLPSDRFSAERTGGSVSTLTIQRTQQEDSAVYLCASSPDVFYEQYFGPGTRLTVT.

This clonotype has a count of ten or more. The chain is built from TRBV7-2 and TRBJ2-3; 13 bases align to TRBD2. The V gene's germline CDR1 is SGHTA and CDR2 FQGNSA. CDR3 length: 15 residues. V lost 5 bases to trimming and J lost 6 bases; unmatched junction nucleotides: 5. The CDR3 is CASSTSGRAADTQYF. As DNA, the CDR3 is TGTGCCAGCAGCACTAGCGGGAGGGCGGCGGATACGCAGTATTTT.

This chain joins TRBV20-1 and TRBJ2-5; TRBD2 aligns across 8 bases. CDR3 length equals 14 residues. Germline CDR1 is DFQATT and CDR2 is SNEGSKA (reference sequence). Germline trimming cut 6 bases from V and 4 bases from J; bases unmatched to any gene: 10. CDR3 DNA sequence: TGCAGTGCAATAAGCGGGAGAGGGGTAGAGACCCAGTACTTC. Translation gives CSAISGRGVETQYF.

This clonotype was seen more than once but under ten times. This chain connects TRBV5-1 to TRBJ2-7; 10 bases line up with TRBD1. Germline CDR1 and CDR2: SGHRS and YFSETQ. V trimming: 4 bases; J trimming: 4 bases; junction bases outside the gene matches: 8. CDR3 size: 15 residues. CDR3 in amino acids: CASSRDRGLSYEQYF. CDR3 nucleotides: TGCGCCAGCAGCAGGGACAGGGGATTGAGTTACGAGCAGTACTTC.

As to this clonotype: A single base separates this from a much larger clone, so it may be a read error. V and J are TRBV5-1 and TRBJ1-3; no definite D call. Germline-derived CDR1 and CDR2 are SGHRS and YFSETQ. This CDR3 contains 15 residues. Here the CDR3 DNA reads TGCGCCAGCAGCGTCGCAGGCTACTCTGGAACCACCATATATTTT. This codes for CASSVAGYSGTTIYF. The variable domain in full, with the rest retrieved from reference TRBV5-1 and TRBJ1-3, is KAGVTQTPRYLIKTRGQQVTLSCSPISGHRSVSWYQQTPGQGLQFLFEYFSETQRNKGNFPGRFSGRQFSNSRSEMNVSTLELGDSALYLCASSVAGYSGTTIYFGEGSWLTVV.

This clonotype has ten or more counts. J is TRBJ2-7 and V is TRBV7-2, with D perhaps matching TRBD1 (5 bases). Germline V lookup: CDR1 SGHTA, CDR2 FQGNSA. V lost 5 bases, J lost 7 bases, and 18 bases lay in between. The length of the CDR3 is 14 residues. CDR3 bases: TGTGCCAGCAGCCCACCGACAGATCTACGAGAGCAGTACTTC. Translated: CASSPPTDLREQYF.

This clonotype was detected ten times or more. This rearrangement joins TRBV5-1 to TRBJ2-7; D is undetermined. The germline V gene encodes CDR1 SGHRS and CDR2 YFSETQ. V lost 0 bases, J lost 3 bases, and 10 bases lay in between. The CDR3 covers 14 residues. Here the CDR3 reads CASSLVLESYEQYF. CDR3 sequence (DNA): TGCGCCAGCAGCTTGGTTTTGGAGAGCTACGAGCAGTACTTC.

This clonotype was counted between two and nine times. The chain uses TRBV7-2 and TRBJ2-5, with a possible D match to TRBD2 (6 bases). V was clipped by 4 bases and J by 5 bases, with 14 bases between them. The germline CDR1 and CDR2 sequences are SGHTA and FQGNSA. CDR3 length: 14 residues. CDR3 DNA: TGTGCCAGCAGCTCTGCGGGGTCCGGGGAGACCCAGTACTTC. As protein: CASSSAGSGETQYF.

The chain is built from TRBV19 and TRBJ2-2; 9 bases are shared with TRBD1. Germline V gives CDR1 LNHDA, CDR2 SQIVND (reference sequence). This CDR3 comprises 15 residues. V shed 8 bases and J 7 bases; nucleotides not matched to a gene: 11. CDR3 region: CASAPGTGLIGELFF. The DNA for the CDR3 is TGTGCCAGTGCGCCCGGGACAGGGTTGATCGGGGAGCTGTTTTTT.

This clonotype was counted a few times. This rearrangement joins TRBV5-8 to TRBJ2-1, with D unresolved. Germline values: CDR1 SGHTS, CDR2 YDEGEE. CDR3 length equals 15 residues. Deletions cut 5 bases from V and 2 bases from J, with 14 bases between. The CDR3, as DNA: TGTGCCAGCAGGTGGGGTCGAGTAGCCTACAATGAGCAGTTCTTC. Protein: CASRWGRVAYNEQFF.

This clonotype was recorded a few times. V and J are TRBV20-1 and TRBJ2-1; 12 bases line up with TRBD2. The CDR3 contains 14 residues. With V trimmed by 6 bases and J by 5 bases, 5 bases remained unmatched. In germline, CDR1 is DFQATT, CDR2 SNEGSKA (reference sequence). As DNA, the CDR3 is TGCAGTGCCAACCTAGCGGGAGGGAACAATGAGCAGTTCTTC. Protein product: CSANLAGGNNEQFF.

This clonotype was counted only a few times. The chain is built from TRBV7-7 and TRBJ2-5, with D perhaps matching TRBD2 (6 bases). Trimming pared 0 bases from V and 4 bases from J, leaving 15 bases between. The CDR3 length is 16 residues. Germline CDR1 is SSHAT and CDR2 is FNYEAQ (reference sequence). Written as DNA, the CDR3 is TGTGCCAGCAGCTTAGCGGGAGGACTGGTTGGAGAGACCCAGTACTTC. It codes for CASSLAGGLVGETQYF.

This clonotype was counted many times. The chain uses TRBV6-5 and TRBJ2-3; no firm D call. V lost 2 bases, J lost 2 bases, and 11 bases lay in between. This CDR3 has 15 amino acids. CDR1 and CDR2 (germline): MNHEY, SVGAGI. DNA for the CDR3: TGTGCCAGCAGTTACGTTCGTTCTCCCACAGATACGCAGTATTTT. Its translation is CASSYVRSPTDTQYF.

The chain couples TRBV10-3 to TRBJ2-1, with D possibly being TRBD1 (6 bases). CDR3 length equals 18 residues. Germline V gene lookup returns CDR1 ENHRY and CDR2 SYGVKD. Trimming stripped 6 bases from V and 6 bases from J, with 27 bases between. This chain's CDR3 is CAISEVSGGGFAGNEQFF. DNA of the CDR3: TGTGCCATCAGCGAGGTATCGGGTGGGGGCTTTGCGGGCAATGAGCAGTTCTTC.

The V gene is TRBV6-1, the J gene TRBJ2-3; the match to TRBD2 covers 7 bases. Germline V gives CDR1 MNHNS, CDR2 SASEGT. The CDR3 consists of 15 residues. With 3 bases clipped from V and 2 bases from J, the junction kept 5 bases outside the gene matches. CDR3 amino acids: CASSERGTNTDTQYF. In DNA, the CDR3 is TGTGCCAGCAGTGAGCGGGGGACCAACACAGATACGCAGTATTTT.

This clonotype was counted ten times or more. The J gene is TRBJ2-3, the V gene TRBV4-3; TRBD2 agrees at 7 bases. The CDR3 has 14 amino acids. Germline V gives CDR1 LGHNA, CDR2 YSLEER. Trimming at V came to 0 bases and at J to 8 bases, leaving 5 bases not matched to a gene. Here the CDR3 DNA reads TGCGCCAGCAGCCAAGATTCGGCGGGAGCTACGCAGTATTTT. It encodes CASSQDSAGATQYF.

At least ten counts were recorded for this clonotype. V gene TRBV24-1 combines with J gene TRBJ2-3, with no clear D. CDR3 length: 15 residues. V was pared by 0 bases and J by 3 bases, with 9 bases between. Germline values: CDR1 KGHDR, CDR2 SFDVKD. The CDR3: CATSDLADLTDTQYF. DNA of the CDR3: TGTGCCACCAGTGATTTGGCTGACCTTACAGATACGCAGTATTTT.

This clonotype was counted many times. This CDR3 is CASSHRSYEQYF. The DNA of the CDR3 is TGTGCCAGCAGTCACAGGTCCTACGAGCAGTACTTC. The J gene is TRBJ2-7, the V gene TRBV12-3 or TRBV12-4; possible D gene TRBD1, 5 bases. Between the trimmed V and J ends, which lost 5 bases and 1 base, there was a span of 6 bases. This CDR3 is built from 12 residues.

The V gene is TRBV20-1, the J gene TRBJ2-7; 13 bases map to TRBD2. The CDR3 runs to 15 residues. Per the germline V gene, CDR1 is DFQATT and CDR2 is SNEGSKA (reference sequence). The trim removed 2 bases at V and 4 bases at J, leaving 5 bases unmatched. The CDR3 protein is CSARPLTSGRYEQYF. The CDR3 bases are TGCAGTGCTAGACCCCTGACTAGCGGGAGGTACGAGCAGTACTTC.

The table lists this clonotype with many counts. The DNA of the CDR3 is TGTGCCAGCTCACCATTGACTAGCGGGGGGAAGCATGAGCAGTTCTTC. Amino acid sequence: CASSPLTSGGKHEQFF. This sequence joins TRBV18 and TRBJ2-1, with TRBD2 matching 13 bases. The germline CDR1 and CDR2 sequences are KGHSH and LQKENI. Trimming took 2 bases from V and 8 from J; bases not matched to a gene: 6. The CDR3 has 16 amino acids.

This clonotype was observed a handful of times. V gene TRBV5-8 combines with J gene TRBJ1-1; D is unclear. The germline CDR1 and CDR2 sequences are SGHTS and YDEGEE. There are 13 residues in the CDR3. V gave up 1 base and J gave up 0 bases, with 4 bases separating them. The CDR3 nucleotides are TGTGCCAGCAGCTTGACCATGAACACTGAAGCTTTCTTT. Translating gives CASSLTMNTEAFF.

This chain connects TRBV12-3 or TRBV12-4 to TRBJ1-4; D is unclear. The CDR3 contains 13 residues. V shed 6 bases and J shed 4 bases, with 9 bases lying between them. CDR3 amino acids: CASSQRVNEKLFF. CDR3 nucleotides: TGTGCCAGCAGCCAACGAGTTAATGAAAAACTGTTTTTT.